Listed below are T cell receptor beta chains from one sample, sequenced in a study of T cells in Graves' hyperthyroidism and ophthalmopathy. TCRdb passed the multiplex PCR reads through MiXCR, listing each CDR3 protein once. The table includes about 340,000 distinct CDR3 sequences, around a sixth detected once. Sample: blood. The receptors come from a woman aged 45-59 years with Graves' hyperthyroidism. CDR3s include the opening cysteine and the closing phenylalanine or tryptophan. Each record gives: clone size, D gene, J gene, V gene, CDR3 DNA, CDR3 protein. D genes are given only for firm matches. Clone sizes are given selectively: once, few, many, or a class where the clone is expanded.

size: -; D: -; J: TRBJ1-2; V: TRBV6-5; DNA: TGTGCCAGCAGTTACTCGAGGTATCCCGGGATTAGCTACACCTTC; CDR3: CASSYSRYPGISYTF
size: few; D: -; J: TRBJ2-1; V: TRBV20-1; DNA: TGCAGTGCGCGCCCCATGGGTTACAATGAGCAGTTCTTC; CDR3: CSARPMGYNEQFF
size: -; D: -; J: TRBJ2-7; V: TRBV4-1; DNA: TGCGCCAGCAGCCAAGATCCGGGAACCTACGAGCAGTACTTC; CDR3: CASSQDPGTYEQYF
size: -; D: -; J: TRBJ2-5; V: TRBV2; DNA: TGTGCCAGCACGTACCGATACCAAGAGACCCAGTACTTC; CDR3: CASTYRYQETQYF
size: many; D: -; J: TRBJ2-3; V: TRBV30; DNA: TGTGCCTGGAGTGTCGAGGGACCAGATACGCAGTATTTT; CDR3: CAWSVEGPDTQYF
size: -; D: TRBD1; J: TRBJ1-6; V: TRBV12-3/TRBV12-4; DNA: TGTGCCAGCACCTGGACAGGGGGCCGCTCACCCCTCCACTTT; CDR3: CASTWTGGRSPLHF
size: -; D: -; J: TRBJ1-3; V: TRBV6-2/TRBV6-3; DNA: TGTGCCAGCAGTTCCGACAGTTCTGGAAACACCATATATTTT; CDR3: CASSSDSSGNTIYF
size: -; D: TRBD1; J: TRBJ1-2; V: TRBV29-1; DNA: TGCAGCGCTAGGGGACAGTATGGCTACACCTTC; CDR3: CSARGQYGYTF
size: -; D: TRBD2; J: TRBJ2-1; V: TRBV7-6; DNA: TGTGCCAGCAGCTTATCGGTGGTAGCGGGAGTTGAGCAGTTCTTC; CDR3: CASSLSVVAGVEQFF
size: many; D: -; J: TRBJ2-1; V: TRBV6-1; DNA: TGTGCCAGCAGTACGGGGGCAGGGTCCTACAATGAGCAGTTCTTC; CDR3: CASSTGAGSYNEQFF
size: many; D: -; J: TRBJ1-1; V: TRBV18; DNA: TGTGCCAGCTCACCCGATCCAGGGTCGTTCATTGAAGCTTTCTTT; CDR3: CASSPDPGSFIEAFF
size: many; D: TRBD2; J: TRBJ2-1; V: TRBV12-3/TRBV12-4; DNA: TGTGCCAGCAGTTTGCCTAGCGGGAGTAATGAGCAGTTCTTC; CDR3: CASSLPSGSNEQFF
size: many; D: TRBD2; J: TRBJ2-3; V: TRBV20-1; DNA: TGCAGTGCTCGTCATAAGACTAGCGGGGCCGCGGATACGCAGTATTTT; CDR3: CSARHKTSGAADTQYF
size: many; D: TRBD2; J: TRBJ2-7; V: TRBV7-2; DNA: TGTGCCAGCAGCTTAGAAGGAGCGGGAGTGGCCGAGCAGTACTTC; CDR3: CASSLEGAGVAEQYF
size: -; D: -; J: TRBJ2-3; V: TRBV7-9; DNA: TGTGCCAGCAGCCCCAAGACAGCAGATACGCAGTATTTT; CDR3: CASSPKTADTQYF
size: many; D: TRBD2; J: TRBJ2-5; V: TRBV2; DNA: TGTGCCAGCAGTGAATTGAGCGGGAGGAAGACCCAGTACTTC; CDR3: CASSELSGRKTQYF
size: -; D: -; J: TRBJ1-2; V: TRBV12-3/TRBV12-4; DNA: TGTGCCAGCAGTTCCTCGGACAGTCTCTATGGCTACACCTTC; CDR3: CASSSSDSLYGYTF
size: -; D: -; J: TRBJ1-1; V: TRBV19; DNA: TGTGCCAGTCTTGGCAGGCCATGGCGGAACACTGAAGCTTTCTTT; CDR3: CASLGRPWRNTEAFF
size: -; D: TRBD1; J: TRBJ1-6; V: TRBV6-1; DNA: TGTGCCAGCAAGGACAGGGCAGATAATTCACCCCTCCACTTT; CDR3: CASKDRADNSPLHF
size: -; D: -; J: TRBJ2-7; V: TRBV7-2; DNA: TGTGCCAGCAGCTTAGGGGGGCGGGGCTCCTACGAGCAGTACTTC; CDR3: CASSLGGRGSYEQYF
size: many; D: -; J: TRBJ2-7; V: TRBV2; DNA: TGTGCCAGCAGTGCCAGGGTATGGACCTACGAGCAGTACTTC; CDR3: CASSARVWTYEQYF
size: -; D: -; J: TRBJ2-7; V: TRBV27; DNA: TGTGCCAGCAGTTATTCTTTCTCCCTCTCCTACGAGCAGTACTTC; CDR3: CASSYSFSLSYEQYF
size: few; D: -; J: TRBJ2-7; V: TRBV7-6; DNA: TGTGCCAGCAGCGACTCCCACGGGTACGAGCAGTACTTC; CDR3: CASSDSHGYEQYF
size: -; D: -; J: TRBJ1-4; V: TRBV15; DNA: TGTGCCACCAGCAGGAGGGTAGGGACAAATGAAAAACTGTTTTTT; CDR3: CATSRRVGTNEKLFF
size: -; D: TRBD1; J: TRBJ1-2; V: TRBV6-1; DNA: TGTGCCAGCACCAGGACAGGGGCTGGCTATGGCTACACCTTC; CDR3: CASTRTGAGYGYTF
size: few; D: -; J: TRBJ2-3; V: TRBV30; DNA: TGTGCCTGGAGAGGGTCAGATACGCAGTATTTT; CDR3: CAWRGSDTQYF
size: few; D: TRBD2; J: TRBJ2-7; V: TRBV20-1; DNA: TGCAGTGCCCCATTGGGACTAGCGGGAGACGAGCAGTACTTC; CDR3: CSAPLGLAGDEQYF
size: -; D: -; J: TRBJ2-5; V: TRBV6-2/TRBV6-3; DNA: TGTGCCAGCAGTCGACAACACGGAAGCCCAGGAGAGACCCAGTACTTC; CDR3: CASSRQHGSPGETQYF
size: few; D: -; J: TRBJ2-1; V: TRBV20-1; DNA: TGCAGTGCTAGAGACGGGGATAGGAATGAGCAGTTCTTC; CDR3: CSARDGDRNEQFF
size: -; D: -; J: TRBJ1-1; V: TRBV6-1; DNA: TGTGCCAGCAGTGAAATCCAGATGAACACTGAAGCTTTCTTT; CDR3: CASSEIQMNTEAFF
size: -; D: -; J: TRBJ2-3; V: TRBV20-1; DNA: TGCAGTGCTATAGGCACAGATACGCAGTATTTT; CDR3: CSAIGTDTQYF
size: -; D: TRBD2; J: TRBJ2-3; V: TRBV7-3; DNA: TGTGCCAGCAGCCAACAGCCGGGACTAGCGCAAACAGATACGCAGTATTTT; CDR3: CASSQQPGLAQTDTQYF
size: many; D: -; J: TRBJ1-2; V: TRBV28; DNA: TGTGCCAGCAGTTTGTCTGCGGGGGCTTTGTATGGCTACACCTTC; CDR3: CASSLSAGALYGYTF
size: many; D: -; J: TRBJ1-1; V: TRBV6-1; DNA: TGTGCCAGCAGTTCCTATGAGGGACAAAGGAACACTGAAGCTTTCTTT; CDR3: CASSSYEGQRNTEAFF
size: many; D: -; J: TRBJ1-2; V: TRBV20-1; DNA: TGCAGTGCTAGTAGTCTTAACTATGGCTACACCTTC; CDR3: CSASSLNYGYTF
size: few; D: -; J: TRBJ2-3; V: TRBV12-3/TRBV12-4; DNA: TGTGCCAGCAGTTTGTGGCAGCAGGCGGAGTATTTT; CDR3: CASSLWQQAEYF
size: -; D: TRBD2; J: TRBJ2-7; V: TRBV18; DNA: TGTGCCAGCTCACCAACGGGAGGCTCCTACGAGCAGTACTTC; CDR3: CASSPTGGSYEQYF
size: -; D: TRBD1; J: TRBJ2-3; V: TRBV28; DNA: TGTGCCAGCAGTTCTGGACAGGGTATAGATACGCAGTATTTT; CDR3: CASSSGQGIDTQYF
size: -; D: TRBD2; J: TRBJ2-5; V: TRBV20-1; DNA: TGCAGTGCTAGAGATCGGCTCACTTGCGGGAGCCGAGAGACCCAGTACTTC; CDR3: CSARDRLTCGSRETQYF
size: many; D: -; J: TRBJ1-5; V: TRBV20-1; DNA: TGCAGTGCTAGGCCCGACAGTAATCAGCCCCAGCATTTT; CDR3: CSARPDSNQPQHF
size: -; D: -; J: TRBJ2-7; V: TRBV7-2; DNA: TGTGCCAGCAGCTTAGGGCAGATGGGGGGTTACGAGCAGTACTTC; CDR3: CASSLGQMGGYEQYF
size: -; D: -; J: TRBJ1-2; V: TRBV24-1; DNA: TGTGCCACCAGTGATTTGGACAGTCACTATGGCTACACCTTC; CDR3: CATSDLDSHYGYTF
size: many; D: TRBD2; J: TRBJ2-5; V: TRBV10-3; DNA: TGTGCCATCAGTGGACGGGCTAGCGGGGGACAACACCAAGAGACCCAGTACTTC; CDR3: CAISGRASGGQHQETQYF
size: -; D: -; J: TRBJ1-1; V: TRBV11-2; DNA: TGTGCCAGCAGCCAAGTCCCAGGGACGAACACTGAAGCTTTCTTT; CDR3: CASSQVPGTNTEAFF
size: -; D: -; J: TRBJ2-5; V: TRBV19; DNA: TGTGCCAGTAGAAGACGGGCAGGGGTCATTGAGACCCAGTACTTC; CDR3: CASRRRAGVIETQYF
size: -; D: -; J: TRBJ2-3; V: TRBV3-1; DNA: TGTGCCAGCAGCGAGGACCGAGAGGCAGATACGCAGTATTTT; CDR3: CASSEDREADTQYF
size: few; D: -; J: TRBJ2-2; V: TRBV11-2; DNA: TGTGCCAGCAGCGAGGCCCCCGGTCTAGCTACCCTAGACGGGGAGCTGTTTTTT; CDR3: CASSEAPGLATLDGELFF
size: few; D: -; J: TRBJ2-7; V: TRBV20-1; DNA: TGCAGTGCTAAGGACGTCGGCGCCTACGAGCAGTACTTC; CDR3: CSAKDVGAYEQYF
size: once; D: -; J: TRBJ1-6; V: TRBV20-1; DNA: TGCAGTGCTAGAGATGCAGGGGCGAGCTCCTATAATTCACCCCTCCACTTT; CDR3: CSARDAGASSYNSPLHF
size: -; D: -; J: TRBJ1-1; V: TRBV20-1; DNA: TGCAGTGCTAGCGAAGACGGGGGGGTCACTGAAGCTTTCTTT; CDR3: CSASEDGGVTEAFF
size: many; D: -; J: TRBJ1-2; V: TRBV7-9; DNA: TGTGCCAGCAGCTCCGGGACACTCGACTATGGCTACACCTTC; CDR3: CASSSGTLDYGYTF
size: -; D: -; J: TRBJ2-3; V: TRBV6-4; DNA: TGTGCCAGCAGTAAGGACTCGCTCTCAGATACGCAGTATTTT; CDR3: CASSKDSLSDTQYF
size: many; D: TRBD2; J: TRBJ2-3; V: TRBV20-1; DNA: TGCAGCCCTATGGGCGGGAGGGCCACAGATACGCAGTATTTT; CDR3: CSPMGGRATDTQYF
size: -; D: TRBD1; J: TRBJ2-1; V: TRBV6-1; DNA: TGTGCCAGCACCGGACAGGGGAACAATGAGCAGTTCTTC; CDR3: CASTGQGNNEQFF
size: few; D: -; J: TRBJ1-1; V: TRBV19; DNA: TGTGCCAGTACCCCTGGGTGGGGGGCTGAAGCTTTCTTT; CDR3: CASTPGWGAEAFF
size: -; D: -; J: TRBJ2-7; V: TRBV28; DNA: TGTGCCAGCAGCTGGACCGGACAGTCGTCCTACGAGCAGTACTTC; CDR3: CASSWTGQSSYEQYF
size: many; D: TRBD1; J: TRBJ1-5; V: TRBV28; DNA: TGTGCCAGCAGTTGGGGACAGGGCAATCAGCCCCAGCATTTT; CDR3: CASSWGQGNQPQHF